This T cell receptor beta chain was captured in a study of shared clonotypes between healthy human individuals. Across the whole study: Three CD4 naive, three CD4 memory, two CD8 naive and one CD8 memory plate were used per donor.

Nashville, Tennessee was home to all donors, each a Caucasian adult. The germline gives CDR1 MRHNA, CDR2 SNTAGT. Trimming cost V 5 bases and J 4 bases; bases outside gene matches: 10. This CDR3 has 17 residues. Study results and caveats: The diversity represented, both genetic and in exposure history, was limited by few donors.

A note on this clone: Its antigen is still unknown.

Some clones are missing from TCRdb's copy, which holds only in-frame ones; the method was immunoSEQ multiplex PCR. Among 900,000 to 1,200,000 clones listed, 78% were seen once. The TCR comes from a man aged 18 to 29 in good health. Some clones in this sample may be carry-over from other donors' samples. The chain has TRBV6-4 and TRBJ2-6; 8 bases are shared with TRBD1. The source material was memory CD4+ T cells from PBMCs. Subset indicated: CD45RA-negative fraction. CDR3 in amino acids: CASSKGTGPWGANVLTF. DNA of the CDR3: TGTGCCAGCAGTAAAGGGACAGGACCCTGGGGGGCCAACGTCCTGACTTTC.